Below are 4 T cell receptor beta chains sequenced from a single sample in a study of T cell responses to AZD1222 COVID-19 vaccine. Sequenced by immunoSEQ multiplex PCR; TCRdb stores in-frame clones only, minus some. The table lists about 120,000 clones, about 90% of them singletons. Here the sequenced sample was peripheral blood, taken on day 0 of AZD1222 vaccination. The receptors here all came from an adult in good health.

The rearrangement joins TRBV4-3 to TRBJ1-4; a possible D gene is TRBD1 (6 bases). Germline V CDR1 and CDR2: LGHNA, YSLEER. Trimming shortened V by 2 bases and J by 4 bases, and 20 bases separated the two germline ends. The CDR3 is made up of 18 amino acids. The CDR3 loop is CASSQRGVTGHYNEKLFF. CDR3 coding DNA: TGCGCCAGCAGCCAACGAGGGGTTACAGGGCACTATAATGAAAAACTGTTTTTT.

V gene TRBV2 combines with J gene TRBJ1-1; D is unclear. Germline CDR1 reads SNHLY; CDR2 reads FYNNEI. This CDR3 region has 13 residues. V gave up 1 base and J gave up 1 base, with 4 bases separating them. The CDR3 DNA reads TGTGCCAGCAGTGAAGAGGAGAACACTGAAGCTTTCTTT. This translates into CASSEEENTEAFF.

The CDR3 bases are TGCGCCAGCAGCTTGGAGCAGGAGCCCTCCAATAGCAATCAGCCCCAGCATTTT. It translates to CASSLEQEPSNSNQPQHF. The gene calls are TRBV5-1 and TRBJ1-5; no firm D call. The length of the CDR3 is 18 residues. The germline V gene has CDR1 SGHRS and CDR2 YFSETQ. V was shortened by 0 bases and J by 0 bases, with 16 bases between the two germline ends.

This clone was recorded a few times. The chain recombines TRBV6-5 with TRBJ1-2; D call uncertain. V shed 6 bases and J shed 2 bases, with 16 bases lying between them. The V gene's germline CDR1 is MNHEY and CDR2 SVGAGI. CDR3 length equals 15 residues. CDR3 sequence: CASSFIRPGNYGYTF. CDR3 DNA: TGTGCCAGCAGCTTCATAAGGCCGGGGAACTATGGCTACACCTTC.